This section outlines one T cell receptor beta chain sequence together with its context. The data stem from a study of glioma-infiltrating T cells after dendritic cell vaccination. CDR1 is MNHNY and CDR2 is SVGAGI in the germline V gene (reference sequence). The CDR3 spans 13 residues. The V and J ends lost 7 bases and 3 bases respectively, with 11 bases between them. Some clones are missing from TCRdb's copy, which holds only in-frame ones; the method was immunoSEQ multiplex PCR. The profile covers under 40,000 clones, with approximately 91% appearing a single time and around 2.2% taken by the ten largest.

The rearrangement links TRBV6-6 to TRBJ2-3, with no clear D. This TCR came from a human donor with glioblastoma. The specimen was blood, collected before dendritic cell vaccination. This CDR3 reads CASTRLGTDTQYF. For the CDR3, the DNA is TGTGCCAGCACAAGACTCGGTACAGATACGCAGTATTTT.